Below are 2 T cell receptor beta chains sequenced from a single sample in a study of post-analysis software for immune sequencing data. General study results and limits: Roughly 5 TRBV segments (TRBV5-6, TRBV5-1 and TRBV20-1 among them) occurred more frequently in patients than in controls.

These receptors are not linked to any known antigen. Each TCR beta cDNA library carried unique molecular identifiers. MiXCR was run by TCRdb on the PCR reads, yielding one entry per CDR3 protein. The sample lists fewer than 600,000 distinct CDR3 sequences, approximately 46% seen once, with around 10% in the top ten. The sequenced sample was blood. The receptors shown here come from a girl between 10 and 17 years old with multiple sclerosis.

This clonotype appeared a few times. The gene calls are TRBV10-3 and TRBJ2-1, with TRBD2 as a possible D gene (6 bases). Germline V lookup: CDR1 ENHRY, CDR2 SYGVKD. The CDR3 covers 14 residues. Between the trimmed V and J ends, which lost 6 bases and 0 bases, there was a span of 9 bases. DNA of the CDR3: TGTGCCATCAGGGGGGGAAGCTCCTACAATGAGCAGTTCTTC. This translates into CAIRGGSSYNEQFF.

This clonotype is a singleton in its sample. The rearrangement uses TRBV9 and TRBJ1-4, with 7 bases lining up with TRBD1. The CDR3 sequence is 16 residues long. V was clipped by 0 bases and J by 1 base; unmatched bases: 3. Looked up from germline, CDR1 is SGDLS and CDR2 is YYNGEE. CDR3 sequence reads: CASSVAQGKTNEKLFF. In DNA form, the CDR3 reads TGTGCCAGCAGCGTAGCACAGGGGAAAACTAATGAAAAACTGTTTTTT.